This T cell receptor (beta chain) was identified during a study of OX40 agonist ivuxolimab in advanced cancers. Study background: Every 2 weeks, ivuxolimab was infused into the patients intravenously at between 0.01 and 10 mg/kg. The study's findings and limits: There were, on average, more expanded clones in CD8+ T cells than in CD4+. Also showing low normalized T-cell clonal expansion were some of the nonresponders.

To note about this clone: What it recognizes is unknown.

The ends were cut back, 4 bases at V and 3 bases at J, with 17 bases in the middle. CDR1 SGHRS and CDR2 YFSETQ come from the germline V gene. CDR3 length: 15 residues. Repertoires were generated with immunoSEQ multiplex PCR, while TCRdb's copy carries only in-frame clones and drops some. The sample lists about 78,000 clones; approximately 80% were seen once. The sequences come from CD4+ or CD8+ T cells sorted from blood, collected in a trial of the OX40 agonist ivuxolimab. The receptor was isolated from an adult with an advanced solid tumor such as melanoma, head and neck, liver or kidney cancer. The chain couples TRBV5-1 to TRBJ2-7; D is perhaps TRBD1 or TRBD2 (5 bases each). The CDR3 DNA sequence: TGCGCCAGCAGCCCCCCGGGACGGACCCTCTACGAGCAGTACTTC. As protein: CASSPPGRTLYEQYF.